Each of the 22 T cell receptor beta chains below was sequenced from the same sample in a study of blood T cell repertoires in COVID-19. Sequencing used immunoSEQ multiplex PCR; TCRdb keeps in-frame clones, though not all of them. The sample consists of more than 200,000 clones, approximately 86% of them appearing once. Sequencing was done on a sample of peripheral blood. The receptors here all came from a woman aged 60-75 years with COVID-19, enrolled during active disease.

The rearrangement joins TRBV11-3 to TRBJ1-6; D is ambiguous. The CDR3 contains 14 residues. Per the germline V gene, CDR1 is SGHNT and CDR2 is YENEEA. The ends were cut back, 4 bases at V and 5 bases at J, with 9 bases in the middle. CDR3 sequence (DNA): TGTGCCAGCAGCTCTGGGCAGAATAATTCACCCCTCCACTTT. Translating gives CASSSGQNNSPLHF.

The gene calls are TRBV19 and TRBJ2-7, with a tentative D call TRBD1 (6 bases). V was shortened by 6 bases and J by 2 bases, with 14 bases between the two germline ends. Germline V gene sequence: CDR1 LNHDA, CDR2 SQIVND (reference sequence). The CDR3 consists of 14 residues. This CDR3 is CASRPPGTPYEQYF. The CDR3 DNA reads TGTGCCAGTAGGCCTCCCGGGACACCCTACGAGCAGTACTTC.

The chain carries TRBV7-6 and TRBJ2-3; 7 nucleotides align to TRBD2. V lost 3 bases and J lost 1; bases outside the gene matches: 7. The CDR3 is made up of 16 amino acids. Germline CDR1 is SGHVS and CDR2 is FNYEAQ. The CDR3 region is CASSFGLGLGTDTQYF. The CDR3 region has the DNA TGTGCCAGCAGCTTTGGTCTCGGACTAGGCACAGATACGCAGTATTTT.

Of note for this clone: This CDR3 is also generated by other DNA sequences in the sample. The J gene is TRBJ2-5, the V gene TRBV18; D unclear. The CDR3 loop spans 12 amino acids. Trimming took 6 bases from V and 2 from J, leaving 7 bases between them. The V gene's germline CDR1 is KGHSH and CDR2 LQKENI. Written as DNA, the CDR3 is TGTGCCAGCTCTGGCCAGCAAGAGACCCAGTACTTC. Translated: CASSGQQETQYF.

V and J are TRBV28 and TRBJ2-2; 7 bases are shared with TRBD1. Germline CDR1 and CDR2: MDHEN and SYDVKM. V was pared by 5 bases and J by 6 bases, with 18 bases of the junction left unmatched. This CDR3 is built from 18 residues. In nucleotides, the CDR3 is TGTGCCAGCAGTCTTGGGACAGTAGGGTACAGTGGCCCCGGGGAGCTGTTTTTT. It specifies CASSLGTVGYSGPGELFF.

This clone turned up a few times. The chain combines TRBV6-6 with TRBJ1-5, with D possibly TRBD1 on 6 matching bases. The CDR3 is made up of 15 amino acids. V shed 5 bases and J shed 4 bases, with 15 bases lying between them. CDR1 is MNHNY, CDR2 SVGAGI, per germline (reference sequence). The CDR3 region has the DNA TGTGCCAGCAGTGGGGGGGGCCCGGCGAATCAGCCCCAGCATTTT. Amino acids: CASSGGGPANQPQHF.

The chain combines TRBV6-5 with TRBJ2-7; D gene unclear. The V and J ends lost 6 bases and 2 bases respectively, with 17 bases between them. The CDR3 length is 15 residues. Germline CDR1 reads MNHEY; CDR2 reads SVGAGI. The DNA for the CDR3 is TGTGCCAGCAGATCACCTAGAATACACACCTACGAGCAGTACTTC. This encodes CASRSPRIHTYEQYF.

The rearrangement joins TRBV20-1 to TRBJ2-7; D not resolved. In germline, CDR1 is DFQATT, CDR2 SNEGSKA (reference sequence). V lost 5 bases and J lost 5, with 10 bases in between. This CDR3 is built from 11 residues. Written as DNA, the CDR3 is TGCAGTGCTGCTAGGCACGACGAGCAGTACTTC. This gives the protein CSAARHDEQYF.

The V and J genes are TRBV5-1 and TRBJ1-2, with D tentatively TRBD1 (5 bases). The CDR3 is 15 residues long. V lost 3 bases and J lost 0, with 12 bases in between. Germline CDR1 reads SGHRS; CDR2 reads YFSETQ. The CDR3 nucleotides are TGCGCCAGCAGCTCGGGACTGGGTGCTAACTATGGCTACACCTTC. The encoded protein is CASSSGLGANYGYTF.

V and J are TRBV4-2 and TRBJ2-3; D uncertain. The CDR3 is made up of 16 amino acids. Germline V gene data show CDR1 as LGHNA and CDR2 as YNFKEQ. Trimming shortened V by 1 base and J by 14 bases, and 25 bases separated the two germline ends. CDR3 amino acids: CASSQVSGTPELLPYF. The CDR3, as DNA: TGTGCCAGCAGCCAAGTGAGTGGTACTCCTGAACTCCTCCCGTATTTT.

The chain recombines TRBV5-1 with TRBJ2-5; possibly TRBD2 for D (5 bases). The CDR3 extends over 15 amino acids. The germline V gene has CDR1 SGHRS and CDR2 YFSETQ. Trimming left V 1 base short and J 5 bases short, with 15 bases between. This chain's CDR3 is CASSLYGRRGETQYF. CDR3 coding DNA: TGCGCCAGCAGCTTGTACGGCCGAAGAGGGGAGACCCAGTACTTC. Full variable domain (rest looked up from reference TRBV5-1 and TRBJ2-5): KAGVTQTPRYLIKTRGQQVTLSCSPISGHRSVSWYQQTPGQGLQFLFEYFSETQRNKGNFPGRFSGRQFSNSRSEMNVSTLELGDSALYLCASSLYGRRGETQYFGPGTRLLVL.

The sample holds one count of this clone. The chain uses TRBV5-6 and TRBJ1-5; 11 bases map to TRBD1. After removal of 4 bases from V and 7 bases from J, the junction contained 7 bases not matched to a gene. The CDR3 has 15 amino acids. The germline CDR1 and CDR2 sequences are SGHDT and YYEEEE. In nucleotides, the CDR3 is TGTGCCAGCAGCCTGGGACAGGGGGTCGGGCAGCCCCAGCATTTT. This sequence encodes CASSLGQGVGQPQHF.

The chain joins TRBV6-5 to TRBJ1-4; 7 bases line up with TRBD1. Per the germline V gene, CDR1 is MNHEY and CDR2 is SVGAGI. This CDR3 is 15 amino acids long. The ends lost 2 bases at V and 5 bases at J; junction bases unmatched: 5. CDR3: CASSYRTGKNEKLFF. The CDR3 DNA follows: TGTGCCAGCAGTTACCGGACAGGCAAGAATGAAAAACTGTTTTTT.

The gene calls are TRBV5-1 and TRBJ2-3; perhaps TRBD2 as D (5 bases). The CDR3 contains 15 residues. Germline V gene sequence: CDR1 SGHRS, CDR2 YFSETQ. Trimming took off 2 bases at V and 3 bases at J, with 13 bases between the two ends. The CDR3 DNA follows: TGCGCCAGCAGCTTCGGGAATGTGAGAACAGATACGCAGTATTTT. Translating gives CASSFGNVRTDTQYF.

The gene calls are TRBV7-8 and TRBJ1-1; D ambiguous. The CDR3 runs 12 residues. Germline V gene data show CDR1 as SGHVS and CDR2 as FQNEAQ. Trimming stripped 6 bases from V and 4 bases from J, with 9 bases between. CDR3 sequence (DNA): TGTGCCAGCAGTCTAACGGGCACTGAAGCTTTCTTT. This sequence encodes CASSLTGTEAFF.

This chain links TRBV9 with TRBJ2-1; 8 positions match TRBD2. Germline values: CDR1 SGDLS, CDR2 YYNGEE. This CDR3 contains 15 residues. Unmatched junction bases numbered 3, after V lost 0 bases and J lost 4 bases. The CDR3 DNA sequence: TGTGCCAGCAGCGTAGCAGCGGGAGCGTACAATGAGCAGTTCTTC. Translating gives CASSVAAGAYNEQFF.

The CDR3 DNA sequence: TGTGCCAGCAGTTACCGGGGAGGGTCCTACGAGCAGTACTTC. Its protein product is CASSYRGGSYEQYF. The genes are TRBV6-2 or TRBV6-3 and TRBJ2-7, with 7 nucleotides matching TRBD2. Germline CDR1 reads MNHEY; CDR2 reads SVGEGT. The CDR3 runs 14 residues. V gave up 2 bases and J gave up 1 base; unmatched junction bases: 2.

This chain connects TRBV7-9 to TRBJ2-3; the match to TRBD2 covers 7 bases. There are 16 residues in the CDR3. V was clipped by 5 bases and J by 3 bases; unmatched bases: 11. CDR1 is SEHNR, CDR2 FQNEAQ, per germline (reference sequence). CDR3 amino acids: CASSHPAGGSTDTQYF. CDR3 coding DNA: TGTGCCAGCAGCCACCCCGCCGGCGGGAGTACAGATACGCAGTATTTT.

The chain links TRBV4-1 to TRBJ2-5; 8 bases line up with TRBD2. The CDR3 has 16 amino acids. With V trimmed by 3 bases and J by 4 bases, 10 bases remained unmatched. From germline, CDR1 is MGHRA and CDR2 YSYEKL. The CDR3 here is CASSHLDGLAPETQYF. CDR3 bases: TGCGCCAGCAGCCACCTTGATGGACTAGCCCCAGAGACCCAGTACTTC.

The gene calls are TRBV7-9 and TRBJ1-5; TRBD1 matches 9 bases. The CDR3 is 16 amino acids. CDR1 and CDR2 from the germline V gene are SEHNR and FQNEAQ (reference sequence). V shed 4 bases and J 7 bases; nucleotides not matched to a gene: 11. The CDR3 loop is CASSYRDREDDQPQHF. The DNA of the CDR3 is TGTGCCAGCAGCTACCGGGACAGGGAGGATGACCAGCCCCAGCATTTT.

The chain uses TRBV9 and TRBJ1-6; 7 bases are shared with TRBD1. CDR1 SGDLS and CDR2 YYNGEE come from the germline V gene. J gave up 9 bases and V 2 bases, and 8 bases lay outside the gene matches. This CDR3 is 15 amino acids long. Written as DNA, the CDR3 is TGTGCCAGCAGCGTTTCACAGGGGTCCGGTTCACCCCTCCACTTT. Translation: CASSVSQGSGSPLHF.

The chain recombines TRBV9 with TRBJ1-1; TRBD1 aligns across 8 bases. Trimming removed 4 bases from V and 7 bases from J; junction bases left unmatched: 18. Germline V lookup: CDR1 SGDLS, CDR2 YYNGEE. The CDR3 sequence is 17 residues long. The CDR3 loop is CASSQGVGQGARNEAFF. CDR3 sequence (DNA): TGTGCCAGCAGCCAAGGGGTGGGGCAGGGGGCGAGAAATGAAGCTTTCTTT. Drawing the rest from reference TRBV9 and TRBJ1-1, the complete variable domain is DSGVTQTPKHLITATGQRVTLRCSPRSGDLSVYWYQQSLDQGLQFLIQYYNGEERAKGNILERFSAQQFPDLHSELNLSSLELGDSALYFCASSQGVGQGARNEAFFGQGTRLTVV.